The rows below give T cell receptor beta chains drawn from one sample of a study of blood T cells in healthy people across ages. TCRdb passed the 5' RACE reads through MiXCR, listing each CDR3 protein once. Here the sample spans about 670,000 distinct CDR3 sequences, approximately 52% being singletons. Input material: blood. The origin of the receptors is a woman over 75 in good health. CDR3s include the opening cysteine and the closing phenylalanine or tryptophan. Fields, in order: V gene, D gene, J gene, clone size, CDR3 protein, CDR3 DNA. The D gene is left open where the match is weak. Size values are once, few and many counts, or a class for expanded clones, and some rows have none.

TRBV19	TRBD2	TRBJ2-1	-	CASSIVAGTNEQFF	TGTGCCAGTAGTATCGTAGCGGGAACGAATGAGCAGTTCTTC
TRBV13	-	TRBJ1-5	-	CASSKQGYNQPQHF	TGTGCCAGCAGTAAACAGGGATACAATCAGCCCCAGCATTTT
TRBV7-9	-	TRBJ2-7	-	CASSQGLPPYEQYF	TGTGCCAGCAGCCAGGGACTCCCCCCCTACGAGCAGTACTTC
TRBV4-2	-	TRBJ2-4	-	CASSPQSLGKNIQYF	TGTGCCAGCAGCCCACAATCACTGGGCAAAAACATTCAGTACTTC
TRBV7-2	-	TRBJ2-1	once	CASSPGRRGSRETYNEQFF	TGTGCCAGCAGCCCCGGTCGACGGGGTAGCAGGGAAACCTACAATGAGCAGTTCTTC
TRBV20-1	-	TRBJ1-4	-	CSARNSNEKLFF	TGCAGTGCTAGAAACAGTAATGAAAAACTGTTTTTT
TRBV12-3/TRBV12-4	-	TRBJ2-3	-	CASRRGVGTDTQYF	TGTGCCAGCAGGAGGGGGGTGGGCACAGATACGCAGTATTTT
TRBV2	-	TRBJ2-5	many	CASSDPGETQYF	TGTGCCAGCAGTGACCCGGGAGAGACCCAGTACTTC
TRBV20-1	-	TRBJ2-7	once	CSALPTGTDEQYF	TGCAGTGCGCTCCCGACGGGGACGGACGAGCAGTACTTC
TRBV27	TRBD1	TRBJ1-1	-	CASSHRDSLNTEAFF	TGTGCCAGCAGCCACCGGGACAGTCTGAACACTGAAGCTTTCTTT
TRBV20-1	TRBD2	TRBJ2-1	few	CSAKTSGRANEQFF	TGCAGTGCTAAGACTAGCGGGAGGGCCAATGAGCAGTTCTTC
TRBV20-1	TRBD1	TRBJ1-4	-	CSARGQGVPNEKLFF	TGCAGTGCTAGGGGACAGGGTGTTCCTAATGAAAAACTGTTTTTT
TRBV12-3/TRBV12-4	-	TRBJ2-3	-	CASRGELSTDTQYF	TGTGCCAGCAGGGGGGAGCTAAGCACAGATACGCAGTATTTT
TRBV2	TRBD2	TRBJ2-1	many	CASSEALAGGGYNEQFF	TGTGCCAGCAGTGAAGCGCTTGCGGGAGGAGGCTACAATGAGCAGTTCTTC
TRBV3-1	TRBD1	TRBJ1-2	few	CASSPLSGQGGGYTF	TGTGCCAGCAGCCCTTTGTCGGGACAGGGCGGTGGCTACACCTTC
TRBV10-3	TRBD1	TRBJ1-5	few	CAIGGGQSNQPQHF	TGTGCCATCGGGGGGGGACAGAGCAATCAGCCCCAGCATTTT
TRBV6-6	-	TRBJ2-2	many	CASIDPRGRNTGELFF	TGTGCCAGCATCGACCCAAGGGGCAGAAACACCGGGGAGCTGTTTTTT
TRBV15	-	TRBJ2-7	-	CATSSPEKTYEQYF	TGTGCCACCAGCAGCCCCGAAAAAACCTACGAGCAGTACTTC
TRBV5-1	-	TRBJ2-7	-	CASSLASYGQYF	TGCGCCAGCAGCCTCGCTTCCTACGGGCAGTACTTC
TRBV18	TRBD2	TRBJ2-3	few	CASSSTSGTTDTQYF	TGTGCCAGCTCATCGACTAGCGGAACCACGGATACGCAGTATTTT
TRBV27	-	TRBJ2-7	many	CASSSDSGEQYF	TGTGCCAGCAGTTCCGACTCGGGGGAGCAGTACTTC
TRBV20-1	TRBD2	TRBJ2-3	-	CSAHSGTTDTQYF	TGCAGTGCCCATAGCGGGACCACAGATACGCAGTATTTT
TRBV27	-	TRBJ2-2	-	CASSLYGTPADTGELFF	TGTGCCAGCAGTTTGTACGGGACCCCGGCCGACACCGGGGAGCTGTTTTTT
TRBV20-1	TRBD1	TRBJ1-6	-	CSARDERQGYNSPLHF	TGCAGTGCTAGAGATGAGCGACAGGGCTATAATTCACCCCTCCACTTT
TRBV20-1	-	TRBJ1-1	-	CSALPGEFAEAFF	TGCAGTGCCTTACCAGGGGAGTTTGCTGAAGCTTTCTTT
TRBV7-3	-	TRBJ2-3	many	CASSSLQGIGADTQYF	TGTGCCAGCAGCTCCCTACAGGGAATTGGTGCAGATACGCAGTATTTT
TRBV29-1	TRBD1	TRBJ2-7	-	CSVGTLRDRLYEQYF	TGCAGCGTTGGCACCCTCCGGGACAGGCTCTACGAGCAGTACTTC
TRBV27	TRBD2	TRBJ2-3	many	CASSLLSTSGRPDTQYF	TGTGCCAGCAGTTTGCTTTCGACTAGCGGGAGGCCCGATACGCAGTATTTT
TRBV2	TRBD1	TRBJ1-4	-	CASEPDRVWEKLFF	TGTGCCAGCGAGCCGGACAGGGTATGGGAAAAACTGTTTTTT
TRBV6-1	-	TRBJ2-7	-	CASSEEGGDPAREQYF	TGTGCCAGCAGTGAAGAGGGTGGGGACCCCGCCCGCGAGCAGTACTTC
TRBV7-2	-	TRBJ2-7	many	CASSFQGYEQYF	TGTGCCAGCAGCTTCCAGGGTTACGAGCAGTACTTC
TRBV10-3	-	TRBJ2-2	-	CAITAATGLTGELFF	TGTGCCATAACAGCCGCAACGGGCCTCACCGGGGAGCTGTTTTTT
TRBV5-1	TRBD2	TRBJ2-2	once	CASSFEASGTGELFF	TGCGCCAGCAGCTTTGAAGCTAGCGGCACCGGGGAGCTGTTTTTT
TRBV10-3	-	TRBJ2-3	-	CATQTSGGTRDTQYF	TGTGCCACCCAAACCTCGGGGGGCACACGAGATACGCAGTATTTT
TRBV20-1	-	TRBJ1-4	-	CSAQRAQGSLPRNEKLFF	TGCAGTGCTCAACGAGCGCAGGGGTCCCTTCCACGTAATGAAAAACTGTTTTTT
TRBV7-2	-	TRBJ2-3	many	CASSSRYADTQYF	TGTGCCAGCTCGAGCCGGTACGCAGATACGCAGTATTTT
TRBV25-1	TRBD2	TRBJ2-3	few	CASSELTQAGGRGDTQYF	TGTGCCAGCAGTGAATTGACCCAAGCGGGAGGGCGGGGAGATACGCAGTATTTT
TRBV7-9	-	TRBJ2-1	few	CASSPMTVYNEQFF	TGTGCCAGCAGCCCCATGACTGTTTACAATGAGCAGTTCTTC
TRBV5-1	-	TRBJ2-1	many	CASSFTGTSYNEQFF	TGCGCCAGCAGCTTCACAGGGACATCCTACAATGAGCAGTTCTTC
TRBV7-2	TRBD1	TRBJ1-1	few	CASSLAGTGVSEAFF	TGTGCCAGCAGCTTAGCCGGGACAGGTGTTTCTGAAGCTTTCTTT
TRBV4-3	TRBD2	TRBJ2-3	-	CASSQVPAGGWGTDTQYF	TGCGCCAGCAGCCAAGTGCCGGCCGGGGGGTGGGGCACAGATACGCAGTATTTT